Each of the 32 T cell receptor beta chains below was sequenced from the same sample in a study of human T cells and chemical hapten exposure. MiXCR, run by TCRdb on the RACE reads, gives a single entry per CDR3 protein. The table has approximately 89,000 distinct CDR3 sequences, about 6.3% seen once. The time point was: patch test 2, 6 weeks after DPC sensitization. This sample's treatment: therapeutic diphenylcyclopropenone sensitization with weekly scalp DPC. The material was whole blood, obtained in connection with sensitization to the hapten diphenylcyclopropenone (DPC). The source of these receptors is a woman aged 30 to 39 with alopecia areata. Some clones in this sample may be carry-over from other donors' samples.

This clonotype was counted at least ten times. The gene calls are TRBV19 and TRBJ2-2; TRBD1 agrees at 7 bases. CDR3 length equals 15 residues. The germline V gene encodes CDR1 LNHDA and CDR2 SQIVND (reference sequence). V was pared by 4 bases and J by 5 bases, with 7 bases of the junction left unmatched. In DNA form, the CDR3 reads TGTGCCAGTAGTAGTGGGACAGTCCTTACCGGGGAGCTGTTTTTT. Its protein is CASSSGTVLTGELFF.

This chain connects TRBV29-1 to TRBJ2-1; either TRBD1 or TRBD2 may supply D (7 bases each). Looked up from germline, CDR1 is SQVTM and CDR2 is ANQGSEA. There are 15 residues in the CDR3. Trimming took 4 bases from V and 9 from J, leaving 22 bases between them. The CDR3 is CSVAWAAGTAGEQFF. CDR3 DNA sequence: TGCAGCGTTGCTTGGGCAGCGGGGACAGCGGGTGAGCAGTTCTTC.

This clonotype occurred many times. CDR3 sequence reads: CATNYGTWRGGTGGPDTQYF. In nucleotides, the CDR3 is TGTGCCACCAATTACGGGACTTGGAGAGGCGGGACAGGGGGTCCAGATACGCAGTATTTT. This chain connects TRBV7-2 to TRBJ2-3, with 11 bases fitting TRBD1. The CDR3 contains 20 residues. V shed 10 bases and J 4 bases; nucleotides not matched to a gene: 25. The germline V gene has CDR1 SGHTA and CDR2 FQGNSA.

V and J are TRBV6-5 and TRBJ1-3; D is undetermined. With 7 bases removed from V and 4 bases from J, the gap between germline ends came to 17 bases. Per the germline V gene, CDR1 is MNHEY and CDR2 is SVGAGI. The CDR3 loop spans 15 amino acids. DNA of the CDR3: TGTGCCAGCAATCGGAACCCGAGATCCGGAAACACCATATATTTT. Translating gives CASNRNPRSGNTIYF.

V usage is TRBV7-9 and J usage is TRBJ2-3; TRBD2 might be the D (5 bases). Germline V gene lookup returns CDR1 SEHNR and CDR2 FQNEAQ (reference sequence). The ends were cut back, 1 base at V and 0 bases at J, with 14 bases in the middle. The CDR3 loop spans 17 amino acids. CDR3: CASSLGLRLLSTDTQYF. The CDR3 nucleotides are TGTGCCAGCAGCTTAGGGTTGCGACTACTCAGCACAGATACGCAGTATTTT.

This clonotype came up many times. This chain uses TRBV29-1 with TRBJ2-2; D may be TRBD1 (5 bases). V shed 1 base and J shed 4 bases, with 10 bases lying between them. Germline-derived CDR1 and CDR2 are SQVTM and ANQGSEA. The CDR3 is 14 residues long. For the CDR3, the DNA is TGCAGCGTTGAAGTCCAGGGTGGCACCGGGGAGCTGTTTTTT. Encoded protein: CSVEVQGGTGELFF.

There are many counts of this clonotype. The chain uses TRBV4-2 and TRBJ1-2; 9 nucleotides line up with TRBD1. This CDR3 contains 16 residues. The trim removed 0 bases at V and 8 bases at J, leaving 10 bases unmatched. Germline assignment: CDR1 LGHNA and CDR2 YNFKEQ. The CDR3 loop is CASSQDYFTGGRGYTF. The DNA of the CDR3 is TGTGCCAGCAGCCAAGATTACTTTACAGGGGGCCGGGGCTACACCTTC.

This clonotype has a count of ten or more. This sequence joins TRBV6-5 and TRBJ2-5; TRBD1 aligns across 8 bases. The CDR3 is made up of 16 amino acids. V lost 0 bases to trimming and J lost 5 bases; unmatched junction nucleotides: 8. Germline V lookup: CDR1 MNHEY, CDR2 SVGAGI. The CDR3 sequence: CASSYSVPTGDETQYF. CDR3 bases: TGTGCCAGCAGTTACTCCGTGCCGACAGGGGACGAGACCCAGTACTTC.

This clonotype came up a few times. This sequence joins TRBV11-2 and TRBJ1-4, with D hard to call. This CDR3 has 15 residues. The germline V and J ends were trimmed by 1 base and 0 bases, with 6 bases remaining between them. From germline, CDR1 is SGHAT and CDR2 FQNNGV. For the CDR3, the DNA is TGTGCCAGCAGCTTAGGTCGATCAACTAATGAAAAACTGTTTTTT. It encodes CASSLGRSTNEKLFF.

This clonotype occurred a few times. The chain joins TRBV6-2 or TRBV6-3 to TRBJ2-1; D gene uncertain. From germline, CDR1 is MNHEY and CDR2 SVGEGT. The V end lost 7 bases, the J end lost 4 bases, and 11 bases lay between the germline ends. The CDR3 contains 13 residues. In DNA form, the CDR3 reads TGTGCCAGCACCCCGGACGGTTACAATGAGCAGTTCTTC. It specifies CASTPDGYNEQFF.

This clonotype has a count of ten or more. The chain uses TRBV20-1 and TRBJ1-6; maybe TRBD1 (6 bases). There are 13 residues in the CDR3. V was shortened by 4 bases and J by 6 bases, with 10 bases between the two germline ends. CDR1 DFQATT and CDR2 SNEGSKA come from the germline V gene (reference sequence). The CDR3 DNA reads as TGCAGTGCTACCACAGGGATTAATTCACCCCTCCACTTT. Amino acids: CSATTGINSPLHF.

The rearrangement links TRBV18 to TRBJ1-4, with D hard to call. The V end was cut by 4 bases, the J end by 0 bases, with 6 bases between. The CDR3 length is 14 residues. The germline CDR1 and CDR2 sequences are KGHSH and LQKENI. DNA of the CDR3: TGTGCCAGCTCACGATCCTCAACTAATGAAAAACTGTTTTTT. Translation: CASSRSSTNEKLFF. Full variable domain (outside the CDR3, taken from reference TRBV18 and TRBJ1-4): NAGVMQNPRHLVRRRGQEARLRCSPMKGHSHVYWYRQLPEEGLKFMVYLQKENIIDESGMPKERFSAEFPKEGPSILRIQQVVRGDSAAYFCASSRSSTNEKLFFGSGTQLSVL.

This clonotype was seen many times. This rearrangement joins TRBV4-1 to TRBJ2-7, with D perhaps given as TRBD1 or TRBD2 (5 bases each). The CDR3 contains 16 residues. Germline CDR1 and CDR2: MGHRA and YSYEKL. V gave up 3 bases and J gave up 3 bases, with 18 bases separating them. The CDR3 region has the DNA TGCGCCAGCAGCCATGACCCCTCCGGGGCCGGCTACGAGCAGTACTTC. Residues: CASSHDPSGAGYEQYF.

The V gene is TRBV2, the J gene TRBJ1-5; D is possibly TRBD1 (5 bases). Germline CDR1 is SNHLY and CDR2 is FYNNEI. V was cut by 3 bases and J by 2 bases, with 8 bases left in between. The CDR3 runs to 14 residues. CDR3 protein: CASSDIGGNQPQHF. CDR3 coding DNA: TGTGCCAGCAGTGATATAGGGGGCAATCAGCCCCAGCATTTT.

This clonotype was counted at least ten times. The chain is built from TRBV20-1 and TRBJ1-2; D remains unclear. There are 11 residues in the CDR3. Trimming pared 6 bases from V and 2 bases from J, leaving 7 bases between. Germline CDR1 is DFQATT and CDR2 is SNEGSKA (reference sequence). In DNA form, the CDR3 reads TGCAGTGCCATAGAGAACTATGGCTACACCTTC. It translates to CSAIENYGYTF.

This clonotype occurred a few times. The chain has TRBV18 and TRBJ1-3; 7 bases align to TRBD1. The V gene's germline CDR1 is KGHSH and CDR2 LQKENI. The CDR3 runs 15 residues. With V trimmed by 1 base and J by 1 base, 1 base remained unmatched. CDR3 in DNA: TGTGCCAGCTCACCACAGGGGGCGTCTGGAAACACCATATATTTT. It specifies CASSPQGASGNTIYF.

This clonotype was recorded many times. The chain combines TRBV18 with TRBJ2-1; 10 bases map to TRBD2. In germline, CDR1 is KGHSH, CDR2 LQKENI. Trimming took 3 bases from V and 9 from J; bases not matched to a gene: 5. This CDR3 comprises 14 residues. As DNA, the CDR3 is TGTGCCAGCTCACCCCCGAGCGGGGGGGTTGAGCAGTTCTTC. Translated, it gives CASSPPSGGVEQFF. Together with reference TRBV18 and TRBJ2-1, the CDR3 gives the full variable domain: NAGVMQNPRHLVRRRGQEARLRCSPMKGHSHVYWYRQLPEEGLKFMVYLQKENIIDESGMPKERFSAEFPKEGPSILRIQQVVRGDSAAYFCASSPPSGGVEQFFGPGTRLTVL.

This clonotype was detected ten times or more. This chain connects TRBV6-1 to TRBJ1-5, with TRBD1 matching 10 bases. The length of the CDR3 is 15 residues. Germline V CDR1 and CDR2: MNHNS, SASEGT. With V trimmed by 6 bases and J by 6 bases, 8 bases remained unmatched. The CDR3 coding sequence is TGTGCCAGCAGACGGGGCGGGACAGGGGTTCAGCCCCAGCATTTT. This gives the protein CASRRGGTGVQPQHF.

This clonotype was recorded at least ten times. The chain recombines TRBV5-1 with TRBJ1-1, with TRBD1 matching over 8 bases. The V and J ends lost 3 bases and 4 bases, in that order; junction bases with no gene match: 11. Germline V gives CDR1 SGHRS, CDR2 YFSETQ. The CDR3 is 16 amino acids. CDR3 residues: CASSSPQGVVGTEAFF. CDR3 in DNA: TGCGCCAGCAGCTCTCCACAGGGGGTGGTGGGCACTGAAGCTTTCTTT.

This clonotype was detected ten times or more. The V and J genes are TRBV20-1 and TRBJ1-1, with D unclear. The CDR3 is 13 amino acids. V was cut by 0 bases and J by 6 bases, with 11 bases left in between. The germline gives CDR1 DFQATT, CDR2 SNEGSKA (reference sequence). The CDR3 coding sequence is TGCAGTGCTAGAGATCATAGGAGGGCTGAAGCTTTCTTT. As protein: CSARDHRRAEAFF.

This clonotype came up many times. The V gene is TRBV6-5, the J gene TRBJ2-3; 8 nucleotides align to TRBD1. CDR3 length equals 12 residues. From germline, CDR1 is MNHEY and CDR2 SVGAGI. V lost 8 bases to trimming and J lost 5 bases; unmatched junction nucleotides: 3. The CDR3 region is CASQGAVDTQYF. CDR3 DNA: TGTGCCAGCCAGGGGGCTGTAGATACGCAGTATTTT.

This chain joins TRBV30 and TRBJ2-3; TRBD2 matches 8 bases. Germline CDR1 is GTSNPN and CDR2 is SVGIG (reference sequence). This CDR3 is 16 amino acids long. The ends lost 0 bases at V and 2 bases at J; junction bases unmatched: 7. CDR3 coding DNA: TGTGCCTGGAGTGTACTCAGCGGGGGCCCCACAGATACGCAGTATTTT. It translates to CAWSVLSGGPTDTQYF.

This clonotype was detected a few times. The chain couples TRBV7-6 to TRBJ1-2; TRBD1 matches at 8 bases. V shed 0 bases and J 2 bases; nucleotides not matched to a gene: 2. Germline CDR1 is SGHVS and CDR2 is FNYEAQ. This CDR3 contains 15 residues. The CDR3 DNA follows: TGTGCCAGCAGCTTAGCCGGGACAGGCAACTATGGCTACACCTTC. As protein: CASSLAGTGNYGYTF.

This clonotype has at least ten counts. This rearrangement joins TRBV7-3 to TRBJ2-1; D may be TRBD2 (5 bases). This CDR3 comprises 15 residues. V was shortened by 6 bases and J by 0 bases, with 12 bases between the two germline ends. Germline-derived CDR1 and CDR2 are SGHTA and FQGTGA. CDR3 sequence reads: CASSTTTSSYNEQFF. CDR3 sequence (DNA): TGTGCCAGCAGTACGACTACCAGCTCCTACAATGAGCAGTTCTTC.

This clonotype showed up just a few times. This sequence joins TRBV7-2 and TRBJ2-6; D may be TRBD1 (5 bases). Trimming took off 6 bases at V and 0 bases at J, with 15 bases between the two ends. CDR3 length: 17 residues. Germline CDR1 SGHTA, CDR2 FQGNSA. The CDR3, as DNA: TGTGCCAGCAGACCTCAGGGATCCTACTCTGGGGCCAACGTCCTGACTTTC. It translates to CASRPQGSYSGANVLTF.

This clonotype was seen ten or more times. The chain is built from TRBV18 and TRBJ2-1; TRBD2 is a possible D gene (5 bases). CDR1 is KGHSH, CDR2 LQKENI, per germline. Between the trimmed V and J ends, which lost 2 bases and 9 bases, there was a span of 8 bases. This CDR3 comprises 12 residues. CDR3 coding DNA: TGTGCCAGCTCACCAACAGAGGGTGAGCAGTTCTTC. Protein product: CASSPTEGEQFF.

The chain is built from TRBV27 and TRBJ1-5; the match to TRBD1 covers 7 bases. Germline trimming cut 4 bases from V and 6 bases from J; bases unmatched to any gene: 9. Germline CDR1 is MNHEY and CDR2 is SMNVEV (reference sequence). The CDR3 length is 15 residues. CDR3 loop: CASSSLTGALQPQHF. CDR3 coding DNA: TGTGCCAGCAGTTCCCTCACAGGGGCGCTTCAGCCCCAGCATTTT.

The table lists this clonotype with many counts. This sequence joins TRBV9 and TRBJ1-3, with no clear D. Trimming cost V 1 base and J 2 bases, with 7 bases left between them. The germline gives CDR1 SGDLS, CDR2 YYNGEE. CDR3 size: 14 residues. As DNA, the CDR3 is TGTGCCAGCAGCGTATCTTTTCCTGGAAACACCATATATTTT. It is translated as CASSVSFPGNTIYF.

This clonotype was detected only a few times. The chain links TRBV7-9 to TRBJ2-7; 8 bases line up with TRBD1. The CDR3 runs 13 residues. Looked up from germline, CDR1 is SEHNR and CDR2 is FQNEAQ (reference sequence). V lost 5 bases and J lost 2; bases outside the gene matches: 2. CDR3 bases: TGTGCCAGCAGCGGACAGGGCACCTACGAGCAGTACTTC. Amino acid sequence: CASSGQGTYEQYF.

In nucleotides, the CDR3 is TGCAGCGTTGTTGGTTTCATGAACACTGAAGCTTTCTTT. Its translation: CSVVGFMNTEAFF. This chain joins TRBV29-1 and TRBJ1-1; D not resolved. Deletions cut 4 bases from V and 0 bases from J, with 9 bases between. The CDR3 is made up of 13 amino acids. Germline V gives CDR1 SQVTM, CDR2 ANQGSEA.

This clonotype was seen more than once but under ten times. The chain is built from TRBV7-9 and TRBJ1-6, with D uncertain. Germline V gene lookup returns CDR1 SEHNR and CDR2 FQNEAQ (reference sequence). The CDR3 length is 15 residues. V lost 3 bases to trimming and J lost 6 bases, with 12 bases between them. CDR3 nucleotide sequence: TGTGCCAGCAGCTTTCACACCGACCGTAATTCACCCCTCCACTTT. As protein: CASSFHTDRNSPLHF.

In this sample, this clonotype turned up a few times. The gene calls are TRBV6-5 and TRBJ2-3; 9 bases fit TRBD2. The germline V gene encodes CDR1 MNHEY and CDR2 SVGAGI. CDR3 length equals 18 residues. J was trimmed by 2 bases and V by 2 bases; bases with no gene match: 11. In nucleotides, the CDR3 is TGTGCCAGCAGTTACCTACGACTTGGCGGGGGGGCCACAGATACGCAGTATTTT. This translates into CASSYLRLGGGATDTQYF.